This is a list of T cell receptor beta chains from one sample in a study of cytomegalovirus exposure and HLA in healthy donors. Profiled with immunoSEQ multiplex PCR; TCRdb holds only in-frame clones, not every one. The sample yields under 130,000 clones, over 60% seen once. The sequenced sample consisted of PBMCs. These receptors were obtained from a man aged 35-49 years in good health and CMV-seropositive. CDR3s include the opening cysteine and the closing phenylalanine or tryptophan. A D gene is named only where the DNA matches it firmly. Clone size is not always given. Where it is, it says once, few, many or a class for expanded clones.

D gene,clone size,J gene,V gene,CDR3 protein,CDR3 DNA
.,.,TRBJ1-2,TRBV21-1,CASRPYRGANYGYTF,TGTGCCAGCAGACCCTACAGGGGGGCCAACTATGGCTACACCTTC
TRBD2,once,TRBJ2-5,TRBV7-7,CASSPPGTKQETQYF,TGTGCTAGCAGCCCACCCGGGACTAAACAAGAGACCCAGTACTTC
.,.,TRBJ2-7,TRBV2,CASSPDRTPYEQYF,TGTGCCAGCAGTCCTGACAGAACCCCCTACGAGCAGTACTTC
TRBD2,.,TRBJ2-7,TRBV16,CASSPRTSGGHYEQYF,TGTGCCAGCAGCCCCCGGACTAGCGGGGGACATTACGAGCAGTACTTC
.,.,TRBJ2-7,TRBV5-5,CASSLRRSSYEQYF,TGTGCCAGCAGCTTGAGGCGGAGCTCCTACGAGCAGTACTTC
TRBD2,.,TRBJ2-1,TRBV7-9,CASGSLGSGADNEQFF,TGTGCCAGCGGAAGCTTAGGTAGCGGGGCAGACAATGAGCAGTTCTTC
TRBD2,once,TRBJ2-1,TRBV4-3,CASSQDLAGGSYNEQFF,TGCGCCAGCAGCCAAGATCTAGCGGGGGGCTCCTACAATGAGCAGTTCTTC
TRBD1,few,TRBJ2-7,TRBV11-3,CASKHRDRNSYEQYF,TGTGCCAGCAAGCACCGGGACAGGAACTCCTACGAGCAGTACTTC
TRBD2,.,TRBJ2-1,TRBV5-4,CASSLGTSGAYNEQFF,TGTGCCAGCAGCTTGGGGACTAGCGGGGCCTACAATGAGCAGTTCTTC
.,few,TRBJ2-2,TRBV7-2,CASSLNRVTGELFF,TGTGCCAGCAGCTTAAACAGGGTCACCGGGGAGCTGTTTTTT
.,.,TRBJ1-2,TRBV7-3,CASSLSAGIYGYTF,TGTGCCAGCAGCTTATCGGCCGGGATCTATGGCTACACCTTC
.,few,TRBJ1-5,TRBV28,CASTGQKNQPQHF,TGTGCCAGCACTGGACAGAAGAATCAGCCCCAGCATTTT
.,.,TRBJ2-7,TRBV7-9,CASSRPGQSYEQYF,TGTGCCAGCAGCCGACCCGGACAGTCCTACGAGCAGTACTTC
.,.,TRBJ2-3,TRBV5-8,CASSLGRGTDTQYF,TGTGCCAGCAGCTTGGGCAGGGGCACAGATACGCAGTATTTT
TRBD2,.,TRBJ2-2,TRBV28,CATGTSGGPNTGELFF,TGTGCCACCGGGACTAGCGGGGGCCCTAACACCGGGGAGCTGTTTTTT
TRBD1,.,TRBJ2-5,TRBV2,CASSAAGGGETQYF,TGTGCCAGCAGTGCGGCAGGGGGCGGGGAGACCCAGTACTTC
.,few,TRBJ1-1,TRBV5-4,CASSLETDGIAEAFF,TGTGCCAGCAGCCTTGAGACCGACGGGATAGCTGAAGCTTTCTTT
.,.,TRBJ2-5,TRBV5-5,CASSFLGEETQYF,TGTGCCAGCAGCTTTTTGGGCGAGGAGACCCAGTACTTC
.,.,TRBJ2-5,TRBV25-1,CASSDYQETQYF,TGTGCCAGCAGTGACTACCAAGAGACCCAGTACTTC
TRBD2,.,TRBJ2-6,TRBV19,CASSLGEGSGANVLTF,TGTGCCAGTAGCCTCGGGGAGGGCTCTGGGGCCAACGTCCTGACTTTC
TRBD2,.,TRBJ2-5,TRBV7-9,CASSHRGVSETQYF,TGTGCCAGCAGCCATCGGGGGGTCTCGGAGACCCAGTACTTC
.,.,TRBJ1-1,TRBV4-3,CASSQDWPGTEAFF,TGCGCCAGCAGCCAAGATTGGCCAGGTACCGAAGCTTTCTTT
.,once,TRBJ1-1,TRBV7-2,CASSLETGAFF,TGTGCCAGCAGCTTAGAGACGGGGGCTTTCTTT
TRBD2,once,TRBJ2-6,TRBV28,CASSKGGRGVGSGANGLTF,TGTGCCAGCAGTAAAGGGGGGCGGGGGGTAGGGTCTGGGGCCAACGGCCTGACTTTC
.,.,TRBJ1-5,TRBV27,CASSLNRDQPQHF,TGTGCCAGCAGTTTGAACAGGGATCAGCCCCAGCATTTT
TRBD2,once,TRBJ2-1,TRBV7-2,CASSSGRGYNEQFF,TGTGCCAGCAGCTCCGGGAGGGGATACAATGAGCAGTTCTTC
.,.,TRBJ1-1,TRBV14,CASSQLAGTKKREAFF,TGTGCCAGCAGCCAACTTGCCGGGACAAAGAAGAGAGAAGCTTTCTTT
TRBD1,.,TRBJ1-6,TRBV4-3,CASSQGQGRNSPLHF,TGCGCCAGCAGCCAAGGACAGGGGAGGAATTCACCCCTCCACTTT
.,once,TRBJ2-2,TRBV7-9,CASSFSTGELFF,TGTGCCAGCAGCTTCTCCACCGGGGAGCTGTTTTTT
.,.,TRBJ1-1,TRBV18,CASSPLGPRRAFF,TGTGCCAGCTCACCCCTCGGACCGAGGAGGGCTTTCTTT
.,.,TRBJ1-1,TRBV2,CASNGQHMNTEAFF,TGTGCCAGCAATGGACAACACATGAACACTGAAGCTTTCTTT
TRBD1,.,TRBJ1-6,TRBV19,CASSKEGALNSPLHF,TGTGCCAGTAGTAAGGAGGGGGCGCTTAATTCACCCCTCCACTTT
TRBD2,.,TRBJ2-1,TRBV7-3,CASSLASSGGGEQFF,TGTGCCAGCAGCTTAGCGTCTAGCGGGGGTGGTGAGCAGTTCTTC
TRBD2,.,TRBJ2-1,TRBV7-2,CASSPSISGRAGNEQFF,TGTGCCAGCAGCCCTTCAATTAGCGGGAGGGCCGGGAATGAGCAGTTCTTC
TRBD1,.,TRBJ2-1,TRBV7-9,CASSPTTDRVYEQFF,TGTGCCAGCAGCCCAACCACCGACAGGGTCTATGAGCAGTTCTTC
.,.,TRBJ2-2,TRBV9,CASSVVRGGATGELFF,TGTGCCAGCAGCGTAGTGAGAGGGGGGGCTACCGGGGAGCTGTTTTTT
TRBD2,.,TRBJ2-3,TRBV28,CASEREGLAGTSTDTQYF,TGTGCCAGTGAACGAGAAGGGCTAGCGGGGACCAGCACAGATACGCAGTATTTT